This T cell receptor (beta chain) stems from a study of blood T cell repertoires in COVID-19. The wider study: COVID-19 samples from acute and convalescent phases originated in the United States, Italy and Spain. Nucleic acid was either cDNA or gDNA, and it came from T cells, B-cell-depleted T cells, or PBMCs.

Original handling: Reference gene primer amplification in the assay estimated nucleated cell counts. Clones were sequenced by immunoSEQ multiplex PCR, and TCRdb holds only the in-frame ones, with some missing. Clonal size and the V and J genes are those of that table, whereas D and trimming came from the DNA. The data show 130,000 to 150,000 clones, approximately 80% seen once. The V and J ends lost 2 bases and 5 bases respectively, with 8 bases between them. The germline V gene has CDR1 SGHKS and CDR2 YYEKEE (reference sequence). This CDR3 is built from 14 residues. This clone appeared a single time.

This receptor was identified in a human donor in a cohort sampled during active COVID-19. Sequenced material: peripheral blood. The chain employs TRBV5-5 and TRBJ1-6, with no clear D. This chain's CDR3 is CASSFAADNSPLHF. The CDR3 DNA sequence: TGTGCCAGCAGCTTCGCGGCTGATAATTCACCCCTCCACTTT. The full variable domain, rest sourced from reference TRBV5-5 and TRBJ1-6, is DAGVTQSPTHLIKTRGQQVTLRCSPISGHKSVSWYQQVLGQGPQFIFQYYEKEERGRGNFPDRFSARQFPNYSSELNVNALLLGDSALYLCASSFAADNSPLHFGNGTRLTVT.